The entry that follows covers one T cell receptor (beta chain) sequence. Its specificity is not known. The sample belongs to a study of T cell repertoires in cytomegalovirus infection. At the level of the study: Signatures in public TCR beta sequences pointed to both CMV infection and matching HLA type.

MiXCR, run by TCRdb on the reads, gives a single entry per CDR3 protein. The sample holds 450,000 to 600,000 distinct CDR3 sequences, over 9% seen once. Study findings and constraints: HLA-C-restricted CMV clonotypes gave the most frequent clonotype in two of eight donors. Carriage of CMV together with the relevant HLA was identifiable through cumulative public TCR beta family frequency.

The source material was PBMCs. This TCR derives from a human donor in good health (CMV status not recorded). Some clones in this sample may be carry-over from other donors' samples.

CDR3 amino acids: CASSPAGGSSYEQYF. DNA of the CDR3: TGTGCCAGCAGCCCGGCCGGGGGGAGCTCCTACGAGCAGTACTTC. The chain is built from TRBV4-2 and TRBJ2-7, with 7 nucleotides matching TRBD2. Germline V gene data show CDR1 as LGHNA and CDR2 as YNFKEQ. V was pared by 4 bases and J by 0 bases, with 6 bases of the junction left unmatched. The CDR3 totals 15 residues.